These 11 T cell receptor beta chains came from one sample sequenced in a study of human versus mouse CDR3 diversity and MHC coevolution listed by TCRdb under 2017. Library preparation was by the immunoSEQ multiplex PCR assay. TCRdb holds this immuneACCESS table with in-frame rearrangements only. Some clones are missing; in checked studies, unresolved V genes explain under half, and the rest has no known cause. In all, the sample holds about 60,000 clones, and about 93% of those were seen once. The top ten clonotypes cover under 20% of the sample. Source material: naive CD4+ T cells from blood. The sample's cell subset or site, from its label and the paper: CD45RO-negative CD62L-positive naive CD4 T cells. The receptors here all came from a person between 55 and 69 years old in good health.

The chain has TRBV5-1 and TRBJ2-3, with D uncertain. Germline CDR1 is SGHRS and CDR2 is YFSETQ. V was cut by 3 bases and J by 2 bases, with 7 bases left in between. CDR3 size: 13 residues. The CDR3 region is CASSSEVTDTQYF. The CDR3 DNA follows: TGCGCCAGCAGCTCAGAAGTCACAGATACGCAGTATTTT.

The DNA for the CDR3 is TGTGCCATCAGTGCGATCGGGACAGCCTACGAGCAGTACTTC. It yields the protein CAISAIGTAYEQYF. The chain carries TRBV10-3 and TRBJ2-7; TRBD1 matches at 7 bases. In germline, CDR1 is ENHRY, CDR2 SYGVKD. J lost 2 bases, V lost 4 bases, and 5 bases had no gene match. The CDR3 has 14 residues.

This clone was seen a few times. This chain connects TRBV6-6 to TRBJ2-7; TRBD2 aligns across 12 bases. Germline lookup yields CDR1 MNHNY and CDR2 SVGAGI (reference sequence). The J segment lost 4 bases and the V segment lost 2 bases, leaving 6 bases of the junction unmatched. The CDR3 runs to 16 residues. CDR3 amino acids: CASSYGLTSGRYEQYF. Here the CDR3 DNA reads TGTGCCAGCAGTTACGGGCTCACTAGCGGGAGGTACGAGCAGTACTTC.

V is TRBV25-1 and J is TRBJ2-1; 15 nucleotides agree with TRBD2. V trimming: 5 bases; J trimming: 6 bases; junction bases outside the gene matches: 8. The CDR3 sequence is 17 residues long. CDR1 MGHDK and CDR2 SYGVNS come from the germline V gene. This chain's CDR3 is CASSTPGLAGGGNEQFF. The CDR3 coding sequence is TGTGCCAGCAGTACCCCGGGACTAGCGGGAGGTGGCAATGAGCAGTTCTTC.

The rearrangement links TRBV7-3 to TRBJ2-1; 7 bases fit TRBD2. The germline CDR1 and CDR2 sequences are SGHTA and FQGTGA. Trimming removed 1 base from V and 11 bases from J; junction bases left unmatched: 14. CDR3 size: 16 residues. The CDR3 DNA follows: TGTGCCAGCAGCTTAAATGCTTGGGACTACGGGGAGAAGCAGTTCTTC. It specifies CASSLNAWDYGEKQFF.

The V and J genes are TRBV10-3 and TRBJ2-7; 8 positions match TRBD1. Germline V lookup: CDR1 ENHRY, CDR2 SYGVKD. This CDR3 has 14 amino acids. Trimming at V came to 6 bases and at J to 1 base, leaving 5 bases not matched to a gene. As DNA, the CDR3 is TGTGCCATCAGGGGGGACAGGAATTCCTACGAGCAGTACTTC. Residues: CAIRGDRNSYEQYF.

The chain uses TRBV5-1 and TRBJ2-2; D call uncertain. The germline V and J ends were trimmed by 2 bases and 4 bases, with 6 bases remaining between them. Germline V CDR1 and CDR2: SGHRS, YFSETQ. The CDR3 extends over 13 amino acids. The CDR3 is CASSLSSTGELFF. The CDR3, as DNA: TGCGCCAGCAGCTTATCTTCCACCGGGGAGCTGTTTTTT.

As to this clone: One end of the junction does not line up with germline, which may come from a read error. The CDR3: CASSPLGLAGYNERFF. The CDR3 region has the DNA TGTGCCAGCAGTCCCCTGGGACTAGCGGGCTACAATGAGCGGTTCTTC. The rearrangement uses TRBV6-4 and TRBJ2-1; 12 bases agree with TRBD2. Looked up from germline, CDR1 is MRHNA and CDR2 is SNTAGT. The CDR3 sequence is 16 residues long.

V gene TRBV7-3 combines with J gene TRBJ2-1; TRBD2 might be the D (5 bases). Per the germline V gene, CDR1 is SGHTA and CDR2 is FQGTGA. Trimming took 2 bases from V and 8 from J, leaving 19 bases between them. CDR3 length: 16 amino acids. CDR3 protein: CASSLGRGVLLDEQFF. CDR3 DNA sequence: TGTGCCAGCAGCTTAGGCCGGGGAGTTCTCTTAGATGAGCAGTTCTTC.

The CDR3 here is CASSRDSQETQYF. CDR3 nucleotides: TGTGCCAGCAGTAGGGACAGCCAAGAGACCCAGTACTTC. The rearrangement links TRBV27 to TRBJ2-5; TRBD1 aligns across 7 bases. The CDR3 totals 13 residues. V dropped 5 bases and J dropped 1; count of bases not matched to a gene: 1. CDR1 and CDR2 (germline): MNHEY, SMNVEV (reference sequence).

The chain has TRBV29-1 and TRBJ2-5; maybe TRBD1 (5 bases). Germline loops: CDR1 SQVTM, CDR2 ANQGSEA. Trimming removed 5 bases at V and 5 bases at J, with 12 bases between. The CDR3 contains 12 residues. The CDR3 is CSVRIPGETQYF. CDR3 nucleotide sequence: TGCAGCGTTCGGATCCCAGGGGAGACCCAGTACTTC.